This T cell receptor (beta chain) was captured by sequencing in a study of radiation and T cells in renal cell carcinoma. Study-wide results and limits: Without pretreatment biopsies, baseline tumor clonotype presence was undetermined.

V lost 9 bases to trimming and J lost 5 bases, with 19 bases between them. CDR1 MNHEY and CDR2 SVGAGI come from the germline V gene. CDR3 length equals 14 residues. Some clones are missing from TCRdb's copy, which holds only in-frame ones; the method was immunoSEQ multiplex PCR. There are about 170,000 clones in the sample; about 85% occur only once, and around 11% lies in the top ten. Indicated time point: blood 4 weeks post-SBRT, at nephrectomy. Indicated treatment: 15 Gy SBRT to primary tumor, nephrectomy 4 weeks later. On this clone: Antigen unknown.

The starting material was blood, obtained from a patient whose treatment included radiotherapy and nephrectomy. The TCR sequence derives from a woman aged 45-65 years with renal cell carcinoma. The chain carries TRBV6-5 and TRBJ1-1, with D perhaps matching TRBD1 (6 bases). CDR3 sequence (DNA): TGTGCCAGTCACCCCGGGACATACCAGACTGAAGCTTTCTTT. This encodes CASHPGTYQTEAFF.